This TCR beta chain derives from a study of PD-1 blockade in classical Hodgkin lymphoma. Study conclusions and caveats: Newly diagnosed patients reportedly trailed healthy donors in baseline TCR diversity.

As for time point: cycle 4 day 1 (C4D1), after 5 to 7 weeks of nivolumab. Every patient experienced relapse after autologous stem cell transplantation, and brentuximab vedotin exposure varied. This clone was picked up one time. Its antigen is as yet unknown. V dropped 3 bases and J dropped 0; count of bases not matched to a gene: 2. This CDR3 contains 15 residues. Germline CDR1 is MNHNY and CDR2 is SVGAGI (reference sequence). Sequencing was performed with immunoSEQ multiplex PCR; in TCRdb, only in-frame clones are kept and a portion is missing. Among about 52,000 clones, approximately 89% were seen once, and the ten largest hold 6.5% to 8.5%.

The origin of this receptor is a human donor with classical Hodgkin lymphoma. Material: peripheral blood mononuclear cells (PBMCs), obtained before the fourth cycle of nivolumab. The chain joins TRBV6-6 to TRBJ2-1, with TRBD2 matching over 7 bases. The chain's CDR3 is CASSYGGSSYNEQFF. CDR3 nucleotide sequence: TGTGCCAGCAGTTATGGCGGGAGCTCCTACAATGAGCAGTTCTTC.